These 14 T cell receptor beta chains were all obtained from the same sample, sequenced in a study of neoadjuvant anti-PD-1 for oral cavity cancer. The sample's time point: after neoadjuvant nivolumab, at surgical resection. Libraries were prepared by immunoSEQ multiplex PCR; TCRdb keeps only in-frame clonotypes and omits some of them. This table holds about 37,000 clones, about 36% found once. This material consisted of tumor tissue, taken after nivolumab (anti-PD-1) treatment. The origin of the receptors is a person between 35 and 79 years old with oral cavity squamous cell carcinoma.

The J gene is TRBJ2-1, the V gene TRBV5-4; 8 positions agree with TRBD2. Germline loops: CDR1 SGHNT, CDR2 YYREEE (reference sequence). The CDR3 is 16 residues long. V was clipped by 3 bases and J by 2 bases; unmatched bases: 7. The CDR3 loop reads CASSSPGTRAYNEQFF. The CDR3 DNA reads as TGTGCCAGCAGCTCCCCCGGGACTAGGGCCTACAATGAGCAGTTCTTC.

This clone was recorded a few times. The chain couples TRBV5-1 to TRBJ1-1; D gene ambiguous. Germline CDR1 is SGHRS and CDR2 is YFSETQ. The V end lost 7 bases, the J end lost 3 bases, and 19 bases lay between the germline ends. The CDR3 sequence is 15 residues long. CDR3: CASLQDPRRDTEAFF. As DNA, the CDR3 is TGCGCCAGCCTCCAGGATCCGCGAAGAGACACTGAAGCTTTCTTT.

The V call is TRBV4-1, the J call TRBJ2-5; 7 nucleotides line up with TRBD2. Unmatched junction bases numbered 5, after V lost 4 bases and J lost 3 bases. Germline CDR1 reads MGHRA; CDR2 reads YSYEKL. This CDR3 has 14 residues. The CDR3 loop reads CASSPGGGKETQYF. The CDR3 region has the DNA TGCGCCAGCAGCCCAGGCGGGGGAAAAGAGACCCAGTACTTC.

This clone was seen more than once but under ten times. V usage is TRBV5-6 and J usage is TRBJ1-2, with TRBD1 matching 7 bases. The CDR3 contains 14 residues. Germline assignment: CDR1 SGHDT and CDR2 YYEEEE. The ends lost 4 bases at V and 6 bases at J; junction bases unmatched: 9. The CDR3 region has the DNA TGTGCCAGCAGCGCCAGGGGGGTTTTCCATGGCTACACCTTC. Translation: CASSARGVFHGYTF.

This clone was picked up many times. The V call is TRBV2, the J call TRBJ2-6; 7 nucleotides line up with TRBD1. The germline CDR1 and CDR2 sequences are SNHLY and FYNNEI. The J segment lost 0 bases and the V segment lost 8 bases, leaving 1 base of the junction unmatched. This CDR3 is 14 amino acids long. CDR3 nucleotides: TGTGCCAGCGCAGGGGGCTCTGGGGCCAACGTCCTGACTTTC. Translated, it gives CASAGGSGANVLTF.

Ten or more counts support this clone. The chain carries TRBV11-1 and TRBJ1-2; D remains unclear. CDR1 is SGHAT and CDR2 is FQDESV in the germline V gene (reference sequence). The CDR3 consists of 13 residues. V was cut by 5 bases and J by 2 bases, with 9 bases left in between. CDR3 bases: TGTGCCAGCAGCCCGGACGGGAACTATGGCTACACCTTC. It is translated as CASSPDGNYGYTF.

This clone was recorded a few times. The chain uses TRBV5-1 and TRBJ2-7; TRBD1 or TRBD2 may be the D gene (6 bases each). With 5 bases removed from V and 1 base from J, the gap between germline ends came to 13 bases. There are 14 residues in the CDR3. Looked up from germline, CDR1 is SGHRS and CDR2 is YFSETQ. CDR3 amino acids: CASSTGALSYEQYF. The CDR3 DNA reads TGCGCCAGCAGTACGGGGGCGCTTTCCTACGAGCAGTACTTC.

This clone has more than one count but fewer than ten. This chain uses TRBV6-4 with TRBJ1-2; TRBD1 is a possible D gene (5 bases). The CDR3 spans 17 residues. V was trimmed by 9 bases and J by 4 bases, leaving 27 bases between them. Germline-derived CDR1 and CDR2 are MRHNA and SNTAGT. This CDR3 is CARTGALFRREIYGYTF. CDR3 nucleotide sequence: TGTGCCAGGACTGGGGCGCTCTTTAGACGGGAGATCTATGGCTACACCTTC.

This sequence joins TRBV11-2 and TRBJ1-5, with D hard to call. CDR3 length equals 16 residues. Germline V gives CDR1 SGHAT, CDR2 FQNNGV. V lost 5 bases and J lost 0, with 14 bases in between. CDR3 sequence reads: CASSIAVGFSNQPQHF. The CDR3 DNA follows: TGTGCCAGCAGCATAGCGGTCGGTTTTAGCAATCAGCCCCAGCATTTT.

The gene calls are TRBV7-9 and TRBJ2-5; 13 nucleotides agree with TRBD2. V trimming: 5 bases; J trimming: 3 bases; junction bases outside the gene matches: 3. This CDR3 is built from 15 residues. The germline CDR1 and CDR2 sequences are SEHNR and FQNEAQ (reference sequence). CDR3 in amino acids: CASSPGTSGKETQYF. For the CDR3, the DNA is TGTGCCAGCAGCCCAGGGACTAGCGGGAAAGAGACCCAGTACTTC. The variable domain in full, with the rest retrieved from reference TRBV7-9 and TRBJ2-5, is DTGVSQNPRHKITKRGQNVTFRCDPISEHNRLYWYRQTLGQGPEFLTYFQNEAQLEKSRLLSDRFSAERPKGSFSTLEIQRTEQGDSAMYLCASSPGTSGKETQYFGPGTRLLVL.

The chain employs TRBV7-6 and TRBJ2-7, with 12 positions matching TRBD2. The length of the CDR3 is 14 residues. From germline, CDR1 is SGHVS and CDR2 FNYEAQ. Losses at the gene ends were 3 bases for V and 7 bases for J; bases not matched to a gene: 4. CDR3 in amino acids: CASSFLAGGREQYF. In DNA form, the CDR3 reads TGTGCCAGCAGCTTCCTAGCGGGAGGGCGGGAGCAGTACTTC.

This chain connects TRBV5-1 to TRBJ2-5; 8 bases agree with TRBD2. CDR1 and CDR2 (germline): SGHRS, YFSETQ. V lost 0 bases, J lost 3 bases, and 10 bases stayed unmatched. There are 17 residues in the CDR3. The CDR3: CASSLGWSRGAEETQYF. The CDR3 nucleotides read TGCGCCAGCAGCTTGGGGTGGTCGCGGGGGGCCGAAGAGACCCAGTACTTC.

This clone was detected many times. The chain is built from TRBV5-6 and TRBJ1-2; D is ambiguous. CDR3 length: 14 residues. The germline V gene encodes CDR1 SGHDT and CDR2 YYEEEE. V was shortened by 6 bases and J by 8 bases, with 20 bases between the two germline ends. In DNA form, the CDR3 reads TGTGCCAGCACCATCGTTGGGCAGCAAAGCGGCTACACCTTC. Translation: CASTIVGQQSGYTF.

The chain joins TRBV5-1 to TRBJ2-1; the match to TRBD2 covers 7 bases. CDR3 length: 15 amino acids. With V trimmed by 0 bases and J by 3 bases, 3 bases remained unmatched. Germline V gives CDR1 SGHRS, CDR2 YFSETQ. The CDR3 sequence: CASSLGRTSYNEQFF. CDR3 nucleotides: TGCGCCAGCAGCTTGGGTCGGACTAGCTACAATGAGCAGTTCTTC.